Listed here are 5 T cell receptor beta chains from one sample, sequenced in a study of OX40 agonist ivuxolimab in advanced cancers. Libraries were prepared by immunoSEQ multiplex PCR; TCRdb keeps only in-frame clonotypes and omits some of them. The table lists about 82,000 clones, 91% of them singletons. Sequencing used CD4+ or CD8+ T cells sorted from blood, obtained in a trial of the OX40 agonist ivuxolimab. These receptor sequences come from an adult with an advanced solid tumor such as melanoma, head and neck, liver or kidney cancer.

This clone was observed once. The chain uses TRBV19 and TRBJ2-7, with D unclear. CDR1 and CDR2 from the germline V gene are LNHDA and SQIVND (reference sequence). The length of the CDR3 is 15 residues. The V end was cut by 3 bases, the J end by 2 bases, with 14 bases between. Here the CDR3 reads CASSIFPRGPYEQYF. The CDR3 DNA is TGTGCCAGTAGTATCTTCCCCCGCGGACCCTACGAGCAGTACTTC. The full variable domain, its missing parts supplied by reference TRBV19 and TRBJ2-7, is DGGITQSPKYLFRKEGQNVTLSCEQNLNHDAMYWYRQDPGQGLRLIYYSQIVNDFQKGDIAEGYSVSREKKESFPLTVTSAQKNPTAFYLCASSIFPRGPYEQYFGPGTRLTVT.

In this sample, this clone turned up a few times. The chain has TRBV25-1 and TRBJ1-2; D unclear. Germline values: CDR1 MGHDK, CDR2 SYGVNS. The length of the CDR3 is 13 residues. The V gene lost 3 bases and the J gene lost 0 bases, with 5 bases spanning the gap. CDR3 protein: CASSDTANYGYTF. The DNA of the CDR3 is TGTGCCAGCAGTGACACAGCTAACTATGGCTACACCTTC.

The genes are TRBV28 and TRBJ1-4; weak D call: TRBD1 (5 bases). V was pared by 6 bases and J by 7 bases, with 18 bases between. Germline values: CDR1 MDHEN, CDR2 SYDVKM. The CDR3 sequence is 15 residues long. The CDR3 region is CASSSAGGEAEKLFF. The CDR3 nucleotides read TGTGCCAGCAGCTCCGCGGGGGGAGAGGCTGAAAAACTGTTTTTT.

J is TRBJ1-1 and V is TRBV5-8, with D hard to call. Germline CDR1 SGHTS, CDR2 YDEGEE. V was trimmed by 0 bases and J by 0 bases, leaving 6 bases between them. The CDR3 is 14 residues long. The CDR3, as DNA: TGTGCCAGCAGCTTGGAGAGAATGAACACTGAAGCTTTCTTT. This sequence encodes CASSLERMNTEAFF.

The chain is built from TRBV28 and TRBJ1-1, with TRBD1 matching over 7 bases. V lost 6 bases, J lost 6 bases, and 13 bases stayed unmatched. Germline V lookup: CDR1 MDHEN, CDR2 SYDVKM. This CDR3 region has 15 residues. The CDR3 DNA reads as TGTGCCAGCAGCCAGGGGGGAAGGGGGGGACCTGAAGCTTTCTTT. The encoded protein is CASSQGGRGGPEAFF.